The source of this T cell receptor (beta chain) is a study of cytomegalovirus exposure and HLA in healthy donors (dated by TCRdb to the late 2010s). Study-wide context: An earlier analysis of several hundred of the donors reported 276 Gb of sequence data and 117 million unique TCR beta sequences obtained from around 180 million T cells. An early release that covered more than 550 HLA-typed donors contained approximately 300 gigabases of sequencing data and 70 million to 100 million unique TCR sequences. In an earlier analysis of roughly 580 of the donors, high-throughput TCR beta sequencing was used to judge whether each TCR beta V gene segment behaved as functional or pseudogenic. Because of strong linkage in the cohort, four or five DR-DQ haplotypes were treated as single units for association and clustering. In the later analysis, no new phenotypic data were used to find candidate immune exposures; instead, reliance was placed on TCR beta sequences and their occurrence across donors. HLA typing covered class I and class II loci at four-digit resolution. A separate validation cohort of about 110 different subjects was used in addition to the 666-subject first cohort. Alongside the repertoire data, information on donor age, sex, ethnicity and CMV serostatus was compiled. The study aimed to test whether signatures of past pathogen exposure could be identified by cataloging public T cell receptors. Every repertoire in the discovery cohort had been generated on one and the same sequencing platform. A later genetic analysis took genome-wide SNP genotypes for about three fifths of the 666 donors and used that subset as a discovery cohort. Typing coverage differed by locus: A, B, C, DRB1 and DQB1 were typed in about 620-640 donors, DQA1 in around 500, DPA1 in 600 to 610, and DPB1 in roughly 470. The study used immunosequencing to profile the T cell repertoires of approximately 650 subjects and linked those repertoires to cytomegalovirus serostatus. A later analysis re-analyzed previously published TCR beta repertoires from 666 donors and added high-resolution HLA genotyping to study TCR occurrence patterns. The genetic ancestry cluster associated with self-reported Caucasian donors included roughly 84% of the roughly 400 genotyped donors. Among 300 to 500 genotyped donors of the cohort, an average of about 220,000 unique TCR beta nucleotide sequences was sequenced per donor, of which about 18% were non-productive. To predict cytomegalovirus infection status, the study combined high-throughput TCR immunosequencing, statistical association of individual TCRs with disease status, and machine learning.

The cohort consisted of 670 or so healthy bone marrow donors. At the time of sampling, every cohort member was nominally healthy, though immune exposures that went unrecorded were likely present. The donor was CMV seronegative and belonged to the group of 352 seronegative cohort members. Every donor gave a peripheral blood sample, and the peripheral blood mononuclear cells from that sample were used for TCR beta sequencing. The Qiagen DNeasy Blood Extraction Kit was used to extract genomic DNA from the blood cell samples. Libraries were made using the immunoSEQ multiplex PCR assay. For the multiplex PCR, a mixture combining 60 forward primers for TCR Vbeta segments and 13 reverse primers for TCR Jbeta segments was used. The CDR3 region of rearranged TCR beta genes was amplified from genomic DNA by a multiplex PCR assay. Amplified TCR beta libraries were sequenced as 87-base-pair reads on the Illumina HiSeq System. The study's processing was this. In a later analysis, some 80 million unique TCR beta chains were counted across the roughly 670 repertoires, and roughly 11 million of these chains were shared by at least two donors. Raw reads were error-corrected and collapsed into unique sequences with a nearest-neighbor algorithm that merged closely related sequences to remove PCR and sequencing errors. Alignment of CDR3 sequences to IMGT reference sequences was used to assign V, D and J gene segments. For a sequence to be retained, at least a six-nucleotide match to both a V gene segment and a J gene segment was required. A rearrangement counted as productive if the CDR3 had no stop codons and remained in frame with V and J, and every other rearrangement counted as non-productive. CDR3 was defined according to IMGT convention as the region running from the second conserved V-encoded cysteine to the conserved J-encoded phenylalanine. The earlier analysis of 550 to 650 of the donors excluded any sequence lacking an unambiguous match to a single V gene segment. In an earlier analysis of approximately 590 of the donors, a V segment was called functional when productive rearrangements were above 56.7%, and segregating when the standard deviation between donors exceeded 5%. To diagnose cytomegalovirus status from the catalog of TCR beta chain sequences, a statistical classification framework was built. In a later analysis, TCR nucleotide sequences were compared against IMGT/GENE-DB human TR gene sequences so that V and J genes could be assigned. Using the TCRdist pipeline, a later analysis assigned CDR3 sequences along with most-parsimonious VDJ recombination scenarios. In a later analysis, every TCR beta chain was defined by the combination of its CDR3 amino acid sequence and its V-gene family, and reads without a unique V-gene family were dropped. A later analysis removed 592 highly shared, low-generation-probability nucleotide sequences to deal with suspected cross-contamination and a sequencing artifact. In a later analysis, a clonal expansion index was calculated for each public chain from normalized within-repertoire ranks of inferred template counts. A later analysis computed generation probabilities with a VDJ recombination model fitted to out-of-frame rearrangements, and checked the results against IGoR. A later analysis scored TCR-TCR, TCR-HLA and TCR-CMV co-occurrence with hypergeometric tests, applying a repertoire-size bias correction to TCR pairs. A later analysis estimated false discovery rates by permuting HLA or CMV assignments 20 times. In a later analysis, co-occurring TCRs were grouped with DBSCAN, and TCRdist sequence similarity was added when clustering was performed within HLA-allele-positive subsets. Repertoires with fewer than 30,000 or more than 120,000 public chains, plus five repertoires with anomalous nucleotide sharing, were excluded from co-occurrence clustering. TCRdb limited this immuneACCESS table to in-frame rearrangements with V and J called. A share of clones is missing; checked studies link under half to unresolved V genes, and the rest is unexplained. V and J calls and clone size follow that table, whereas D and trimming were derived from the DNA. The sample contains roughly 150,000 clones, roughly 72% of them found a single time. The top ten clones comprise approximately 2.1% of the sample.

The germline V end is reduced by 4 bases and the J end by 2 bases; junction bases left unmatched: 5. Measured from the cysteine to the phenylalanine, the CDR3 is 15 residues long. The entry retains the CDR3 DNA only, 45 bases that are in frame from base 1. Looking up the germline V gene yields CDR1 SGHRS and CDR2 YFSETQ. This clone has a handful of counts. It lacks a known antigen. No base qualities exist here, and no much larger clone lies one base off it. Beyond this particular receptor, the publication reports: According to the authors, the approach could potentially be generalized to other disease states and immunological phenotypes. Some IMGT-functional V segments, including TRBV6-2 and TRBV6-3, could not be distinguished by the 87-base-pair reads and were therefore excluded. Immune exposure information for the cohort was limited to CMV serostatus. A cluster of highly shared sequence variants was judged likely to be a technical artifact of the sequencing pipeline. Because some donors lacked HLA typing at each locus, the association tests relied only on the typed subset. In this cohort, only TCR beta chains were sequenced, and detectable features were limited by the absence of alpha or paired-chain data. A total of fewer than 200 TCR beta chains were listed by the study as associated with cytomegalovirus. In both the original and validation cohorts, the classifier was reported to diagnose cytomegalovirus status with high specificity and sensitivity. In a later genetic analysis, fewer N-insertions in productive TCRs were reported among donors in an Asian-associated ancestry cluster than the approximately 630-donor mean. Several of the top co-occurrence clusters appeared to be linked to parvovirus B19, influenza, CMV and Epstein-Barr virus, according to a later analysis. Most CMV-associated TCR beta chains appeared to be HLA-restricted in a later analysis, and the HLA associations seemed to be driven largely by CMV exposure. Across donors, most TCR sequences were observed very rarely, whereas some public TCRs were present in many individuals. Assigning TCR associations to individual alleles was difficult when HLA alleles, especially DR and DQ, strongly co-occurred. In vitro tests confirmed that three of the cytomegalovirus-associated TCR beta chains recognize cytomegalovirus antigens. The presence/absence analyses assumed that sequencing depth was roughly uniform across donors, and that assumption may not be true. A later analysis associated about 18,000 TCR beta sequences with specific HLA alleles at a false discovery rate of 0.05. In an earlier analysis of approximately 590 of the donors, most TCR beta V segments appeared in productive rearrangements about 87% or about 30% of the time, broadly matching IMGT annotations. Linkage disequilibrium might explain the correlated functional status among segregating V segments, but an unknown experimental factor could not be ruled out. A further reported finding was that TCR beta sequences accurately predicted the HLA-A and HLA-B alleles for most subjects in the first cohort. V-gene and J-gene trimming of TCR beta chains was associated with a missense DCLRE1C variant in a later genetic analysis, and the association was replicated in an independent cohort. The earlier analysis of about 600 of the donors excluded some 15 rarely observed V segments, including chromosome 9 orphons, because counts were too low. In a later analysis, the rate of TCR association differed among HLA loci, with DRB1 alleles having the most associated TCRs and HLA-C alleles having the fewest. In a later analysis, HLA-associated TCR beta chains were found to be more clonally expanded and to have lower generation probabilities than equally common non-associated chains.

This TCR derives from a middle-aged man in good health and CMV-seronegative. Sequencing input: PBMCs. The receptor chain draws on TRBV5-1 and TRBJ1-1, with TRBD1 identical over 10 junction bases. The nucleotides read TGCGCCAGCAGCATCTGGACAGGGGGTAACACTGAAGCTTTCTTT. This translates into CASSIWTGGNTEAFF.